Following are 29 T cell receptor beta chains from one sample sequenced in a study of T cell changes during pregnancy in multiple sclerosis. The method was immunoSEQ multiplex PCR; TCRdb's version includes in-frame clones alone and lacks a portion of them. There are about 80,000 clones in the sample; around 90% occur only once, and over 1.3% lies in the top ten. The specimen comprised peripheral blood, sampled before pregnancy. These receptors originate from a female donor with multiple sclerosis, enrolled in a pregnancy study.

The chain uses TRBV9 and TRBJ1-6; TRBD1 aligns across 8 bases. The length of the CDR3 is 15 residues. The ends lost 0 bases at V and 6 bases at J; junction bases unmatched: 2. Per germline, CDR1 SGDLS and CDR2 YYNGEE. CDR3 DNA: TGTGCCAGCAGCGTAGCAGGGGGCGGTAATTCACCCCTCCACTTT. It yields the protein CASSVAGGGNSPLHF.

The chain uses TRBV5-6 and TRBJ1-2, with 10 bases identical to TRBD1. The CDR3 totals 13 residues. Germline V gene sequence: CDR1 SGHDT, CDR2 YYEEEE. After removal of 4 bases from V and 6 bases from J, the junction contained 3 bases not matched to a gene. The CDR3, as DNA: TGTGCCAGCAGCCCGACAGGGGGCAATGGCTACACCTTC. Amino acids: CASSPTGGNGYTF.

This chain joins TRBV9 and TRBJ2-1, with D unclear. The CDR3 runs 15 residues. Per the germline V gene, CDR1 is SGDLS and CDR2 is YYNGEE. V was cut by 3 bases and J by 4 bases, with 14 bases left in between. CDR3 in amino acids: CASSAPSPTYNEQFF. The DNA of the CDR3 is TGTGCCAGCAGCGCCCCCTCTCCCACTTACAATGAGCAGTTCTTC.

This clone has more than one count but fewer than ten. The J gene is TRBJ1-5, the V gene TRBV25-1; D ambiguous. The germline V gene encodes CDR1 MGHDK and CDR2 SYGVNS. The CDR3 extends over 14 amino acids. V lost 4 bases and J lost 4, with 11 bases in between. The CDR3: CASSARWANQPQHF. DNA of the CDR3: TGTGCCAGCAGTGCCCGATGGGCAAATCAGCCCCAGCATTTT.

This chain uses TRBV6-4 with TRBJ2-3; maybe TRBD2 (5 bases). The CDR3 consists of 15 residues. Trimming left V 3 bases short and J 1 base short, with 11 bases between. Germline lookup yields CDR1 MRHNA and CDR2 SNTAGT. The chain's CDR3 is CASSESSGGTDTQYF. The CDR3 DNA sequence: TGTGCCAGCAGTGAATCCAGCGGCGGCACAGATACGCAGTATTTT.

The chain is built from TRBV10-3 and TRBJ2-5, with D possibly matching TRBD1 (5 bases). The CDR3 contains 16 residues. Germline V gives CDR1 ENHRY, CDR2 SYGVKD. V shed 0 bases and J shed 3 bases, with 14 bases lying between them. The CDR3 spells CAISESPGFTKETQYF. CDR3 nucleotide sequence: TGTGCCATCAGTGAGTCTCCAGGGTTTACCAAAGAGACCCAGTACTTC.

The rearrangement joins TRBV14 to TRBJ1-1; 7 bases line up with TRBD1. Germline assignment: CDR1 SGHDN and CDR2 FVKESK. The CDR3 runs to 13 residues. V lost 4 bases and J lost 1; bases outside the gene matches: 0. CDR3 coding DNA: TGTGCCAGCAGCCCAGGGGGGAACACTGAAGCTTTCTTT. Its translation is CASSPGGNTEAFF.

The chain uses TRBV7-9 and TRBJ1-1, with 7 bases matching TRBD1. Looked up from germline, CDR1 is SEHNR and CDR2 is FQNEAQ (reference sequence). The CDR3 contains 14 residues. Unmatched junction bases numbered 10, after V lost 3 bases and J lost 9 bases. CDR3 sequence reads: CASSFDRESGQAFF. CDR3 bases: TGTGCCAGCAGCTTTGACAGGGAATCAGGGCAAGCTTTCTTT.

The V and J genes are TRBV30 and TRBJ2-2, with 9 bases that match TRBD2. Trimming cost V 5 bases and J 6 bases; bases outside gene matches: 4. CDR3 length: 13 residues. CDR1 and CDR2 from the germline V gene are GTSNPN and SVGIG (reference sequence). The CDR3 DNA reads as TGTGCCTGGGGCGGGGGGGCCCCCGGGGAGCTGTTTTTT. Translation gives CAWGGGAPGELFF.

The genes are TRBV9 and TRBJ2-3, with D maybe TRBD2 (6 bases). CDR1 and CDR2 (germline): SGDLS, YYNGEE. The CDR3 is 15 amino acids. Trimming stripped 3 bases from V and 1 base from J, with 12 bases between. The DNA of the CDR3 is TGTGCCAGCAGCGCCCTAGCGAGTCGCACAGATACGCAGTATTTT. Translation gives CASSALASRTDTQYF.

Written as DNA, the CDR3 is TGTGCCAGCAGCTGGGTAAGCGGGGGGGCACACTACGAGCAGTACTTC. Translated, it gives CASSWVSGGAHYEQYF. This chain connects TRBV6-6 to TRBJ2-7; 10 bases align to TRBD2. The CDR3 is 16 residues long. CDR1 MNHNY and CDR2 SVGAGI come from the germline V gene (reference sequence). The V and J ends lost 6 bases and 3 bases, in that order; junction bases with no gene match: 11.

The chain carries TRBV9 and TRBJ1-3, with D perhaps matching TRBD1 (6 bases). This CDR3 region has 15 residues. Germline values: CDR1 SGDLS, CDR2 YYNGEE. The V end lost 2 bases, the J end lost 0 bases, and 9 bases lay between the germline ends. The DNA of the CDR3 is TGTGCCAGCAGCGTGGAACAGGGCTCTGGAAACACCATATATTTT. Translating gives CASSVEQGSGNTIYF.

The table lists this clone with a count of one. The chain employs TRBV27 and TRBJ1-3, with D perhaps matching TRBD1 (5 bases). Trimming stripped 5 bases from V and 4 bases from J, with 9 bases between. Germline values: CDR1 MNHEY, CDR2 SMNVEV (reference sequence). This CDR3 has 13 residues. CDR3 coding DNA: TGTGCCAGCAGTCTACGACAGGGAAACACCATATATTTT. Its translation: CASSLRQGNTIYF.

The rearrangement uses TRBV10-3 and TRBJ2-2; maybe TRBD2 (6 bases). Trimming removed 4 bases at V and 0 bases at J, with 21 bases between. This CDR3 contains 19 residues. Germline values: CDR1 ENHRY, CDR2 SYGVKD. The CDR3 coding sequence is TGTGCCATCAGTGCCCCTACTCGGACTACCCGGGCGAACACCGGGGAGCTGTTTTTT. Its protein product is CAISAPTRTTRANTGELFF.

The genes are TRBV11-2 and TRBJ2-7; D unresolved. V lost 4 bases, J lost 2 bases, and 6 bases lay in between. The germline gives CDR1 SGHAT, CDR2 FQNNGV. The CDR3 sequence is 12 residues long. The CDR3 nucleotides are TGTGCCAGCAGCTCCATAGCCTACGAGCAGTACTTC. As protein: CASSSIAYEQYF.

This chain joins TRBV29-1 and TRBJ1-2; D remains ambiguous. CDR1 is SQVTM, CDR2 ANQGSEA, per germline. Trimming shortened V by 7 bases and J by 2 bases, and 17 bases separated the two germline ends. The CDR3 extends over 14 amino acids. Written as DNA, the CDR3 is TGCAGCGCTGCCGCCGGGGAAGCAAACTATGGCTACACCTTC. Its protein is CSAAAGEANYGYTF.

The V call is TRBV5-6, the J call TRBJ1-3; 7 nucleotides align to TRBD1. Germline values: CDR1 SGHDT, CDR2 YYEEEE. J lost 1 base, V lost 4 bases, and 8 bases had no gene match. This CDR3 is built from 16 residues. The CDR3 region has the DNA TGTGCCAGCAGCCGTCCACCGACAGGGTCTGGAAACACCATATATTTT. It yields the protein CASSRPPTGSGNTIYF.

The sample holds one count of this clone. The V call is TRBV15, the J call TRBJ2-5, with 12 bases fitting TRBD1. Germline CDR1 LNHNV, CDR2 YYDKDF (reference sequence). This CDR3 spans 17 amino acids. V lost 4 bases and J lost 2; bases outside the gene matches: 8. Here the CDR3 DNA reads TGTGCCACCAGCACATCCGGGACAGGGGGCGGGCAAGAGACCCAGTACTTC. Translating it yields CATSTSGTGGGQETQYF.

This clone was seen only once. The chain combines TRBV6-1 with TRBJ2-5; tentatively, D is TRBD2 (7 bases). The V gene lost 2 bases and the J gene lost 4 bases, with 14 bases spanning the gap. Germline CDR1 reads MNHNS; CDR2 reads SASEGT. CDR3 length: 15 amino acids. CDR3: CASSEIGGASETQYF. Here the CDR3 DNA reads TGTGCCAGCAGTGAAATAGGGGGGGCCTCAGAGACCCAGTACTTC.

The chain joins TRBV7-2 to TRBJ2-7, with TRBD2 matching 10 bases. The CDR3 contains 13 residues. The V segment lost 2 bases and the J segment 7 bases; nucleotides outside the gene matches: 2. Germline V gene lookup returns CDR1 SGHTA and CDR2 FQGNSA. CDR3 region: CASSLFSGGEQYF. CDR3 nucleotide sequence: TGTGCCAGCAGCTTATTTAGCGGGGGGGAGCAGTACTTC.

The chain combines TRBV7-7 with TRBJ2-2; TRBD1 aligns across 8 bases. Germline-derived CDR1 and CDR2 are SSHAT and FNYEAQ (reference sequence). CDR3 size: 15 residues. CDR3 sequence: CASGGQGQGTGELFF. CDR3 bases: TGTGCTAGCGGCGGACAGGGTCAAGGGACCGGGGAGCTGTTTTTT.

This rearrangement joins TRBV6-5 to TRBJ1-6; D call uncertain. This CDR3 has 11 amino acids. CDR1 MNHEY and CDR2 SVGAGI come from the germline V gene. The V gene lost 7 bases and the J gene lost 11 bases, with 9 bases spanning the gap. The CDR3 region has the DNA TGTGCCAGCACCGAAGAGCCACCCCTCCACTTT. It codes for CASTEEPPLHF.

V usage is TRBV7-7 and J usage is TRBJ2-7; weak D call: TRBD2 (6 bases). The CDR3 covers 13 residues. The germline CDR1 and CDR2 sequences are SSHAT and FNYEAQ (reference sequence). CDR3 residues: CASGLRDGGEQYF. CDR3 coding DNA: TGTGCTAGCGGCTTGCGGGACGGAGGGGAGCAGTACTTC.

This clone was seen a single time. This chain connects TRBV7-2 to TRBJ2-3; TRBD2 agrees at 12 bases. After removal of 4 bases from V and 6 bases from J, the junction contained 5 bases not matched to a gene. CDR1 and CDR2 (germline): SGHTA, FQGNSA. The CDR3 contains 15 residues. CDR3 amino acids: CASSSLAGGPDTQYF. CDR3 DNA sequence: TGTGCCAGCAGCTCCCTAGCGGGGGGGCCTGATACGCAGTATTTT.

V and J are TRBV11-2 and TRBJ2-7, with D perhaps matching TRBD1 (6 bases). Deletions cut 1 base from V and 1 base from J, with 11 bases between. The CDR3 has 15 residues. The V gene's germline CDR1 is SGHAT and CDR2 FQNNGV. CDR3 loop: CASSLVATGSYEQYF. Here the CDR3 DNA reads TGTGCCAGCAGCTTAGTGGCGACAGGTTCCTACGAGCAGTACTTC.

The DNA for the CDR3 is TGTGCCAGCTCACCACCAGGACAGCTGTACAATGAGCAGTTCTTC. Its protein is CASSPPGQLYNEQFF. V usage is TRBV18 and J usage is TRBJ2-1; tentative D call: TRBD1 (6 bases). Germline assignment: CDR1 KGHSH and CDR2 LQKENI. V was shortened by 0 bases and J by 4 bases, with 10 bases between the two germline ends. CDR3 length: 15 amino acids.

V gene TRBV10-2 combines with J gene TRBJ2-3, with TRBD2 matching over 13 bases. V was clipped by 4 bases and J by 4 bases; unmatched bases: 8. This CDR3 has 17 amino acids. Germline CDR1 WSHSY, CDR2 SAAADI. The CDR3 DNA reads TGCGCCAGCAGTGTTACTAGCGGGGGGGCCGGGGCAGATACGCAGTATTTT. It yields the protein CASSVTSGGAGADTQYF.

V is TRBV4-1 and J is TRBJ2-6; TRBD1 matches at 9 bases. In germline, CDR1 is MGHRA, CDR2 YSYEKL. J gave up 0 bases and V 3 bases, and 6 bases lay outside the gene matches. CDR3 size: 18 residues. The CDR3 spells CASSHRQGGSSGANVLTF. CDR3 DNA: TGCGCCAGCAGCCACAGACAGGGGGGCAGCTCTGGGGCCAACGTCCTGACTTTC.

To note about this clone: One junction end disagrees with the germline gene, perhaps due to a read error. V usage is TRBV7-3 and J usage is TRBJ2-7, with a tentative D call TRBD2 (6 bases). Germline assignment: CDR1 SGHTA and CDR2 FQGTGA. The CDR3 is 12 residues long. The CDR3: CASSLTGLELYF. The CDR3 DNA sequence: TGTGCCAGCAGCTTAACGGGACTGGAGCTGTACTTC.